These 21 T cell receptor beta chains originate from one sample sequenced in a study of T-cell reconstitution after alpha-beta-depleted transplantation in children. Using unique molecular identifiers, the investigators prepared the TCRbeta library. In TCRdb, the PCR reads were re-called with MiXCR into one record per CDR3 protein. The table lists about 270,000 distinct CDR3 sequences, approximately 9.8% of them singletons. The sequencing here drew on PBMCs from the stem cell graft donor, taken from the stem cell graft. Receptors were obtained from a human donor who donated a stem cell graft to a child with SCID.

This clonotype was counted between two and nine times. V gene TRBV27 combines with J gene TRBJ2-7, with D possibly being TRBD1 (6 bases). Germline CDR1 MNHEY, CDR2 SMNVEV (reference sequence). The CDR3 length is 13 residues. V was trimmed by 6 bases and J by 6 bases, leaving 15 bases between them. CDR3 in amino acids: CASRPDRVREQYF. The CDR3 DNA sequence: TGTGCCAGCAGACCGGACAGAGTACGCGAGCAGTACTTC.

The sample holds a few counts of this clonotype. The chain joins TRBV12-3 or TRBV12-4 to TRBJ1-5; TRBD1 matches at 10 bases. Trimming cost V 4 bases and J 1 base; bases outside gene matches: 4. The CDR3 consists of 16 residues. The CDR3 spells CASSSGGQGSNQPQHF. Here the CDR3 DNA reads TGTGCCAGCAGTTCCGGGGGACAGGGGAGCAATCAGCCCCAGCATTTT.

The rearrangement joins TRBV20-1 to TRBJ2-4, with 9 bases that match TRBD2. This CDR3 contains 14 residues. Germline CDR1 is DFQATT and CDR2 is SNEGSKA (reference sequence). J gave up 6 bases and V 6 bases, and 9 bases lay outside the gene matches. CDR3 nucleotide sequence: TGCAGTGCCATTCCTAGCGGGGAAGGAAACATTCAGTACTTC. Its translation is CSAIPSGEGNIQYF.

This clonotype showed up just a few times. V usage is TRBV11-2 and J usage is TRBJ2-6, with 7 nucleotides matching TRBD1. Germline V gene lookup returns CDR1 SGHAT and CDR2 FQNNGV. J was trimmed by 0 bases and V by 5 bases; bases with no gene match: 13. The CDR3 sequence is 19 residues long. The CDR3 spells CASSETWDRSSSGANVLTF. The DNA for the CDR3 is TGTGCCAGCAGCGAAACCTGGGACAGATCAAGCTCTGGGGCCAACGTCCTGACTTTC.

This clonotype was picked up a small number of times. V and J are TRBV21-1 and TRBJ1-2. TRBV21-1 is a recognized pseudogene. CDR3 size: 13 residues. The CDR3 sequence is CASSKRRLYGYTF. The CDR3 nucleotides are TGTGCCAGCAGCAAACGAAGGCTGTATGGCTACACCTTC.

The chain joins TRBV7-2 to TRBJ2-7, with TRBD2 matching 7 bases. In germline, CDR1 is SGHTA, CDR2 FQGNSA. The CDR3 totals 13 residues. The V segment lost 8 bases and the J segment 2 bases; nucleotides outside the gene matches: 6. This CDR3 is CASRGDGAYEQYF. The CDR3 DNA reads as TGTGCCAGCCGGGGGGACGGTGCCTACGAGCAGTACTTC.

This clonotype was observed a handful of times. The chain recombines TRBV9 with TRBJ2-3; D is unresolved. Trimming cost V 4 bases and J 1 base, with 16 bases left between them. The CDR3 is made up of 16 amino acids. Per the germline V gene, CDR1 is SGDLS and CDR2 is YYNGEE. CDR3 loop: CASSPRMGLGTDTQYF. The CDR3 DNA follows: TGTGCCAGCAGCCCTCGAATGGGTCTGGGCACAGATACGCAGTATTTT.

This clonotype was seen repeatedly, ten times or more. This chain uses TRBV25-1 with TRBJ1-4, with D maybe TRBD1 (6 bases). The V end lost 1 base, the J end lost 4 bases, and 13 bases lay between the germline ends. The CDR3 contains 16 residues. The germline gives CDR1 MGHDK, CDR2 SYGVNS. For the CDR3, the DNA is TGTGCCAGCAGTGAATCCAGGGGTCTCCTTAATGAAAAACTGTTTTTT. It yields the protein CASSESRGLLNEKLFF.

This chain connects TRBV20-1 to TRBJ2-7; 7 positions agree with TRBD2. This CDR3 region has 14 residues. Losses at the gene ends were 3 bases for V and 0 bases for J; bases not matched to a gene: 5. Germline assignment: CDR1 DFQATT and CDR2 SNEGSKA (reference sequence). Here the CDR3 reads CSARERGLSYEQYF. As DNA, the CDR3 is TGCAGTGCTAGGGAGCGGGGCCTCTCCTACGAGCAGTACTTC.

The chain has TRBV4-2 and TRBJ2-3; no definite D call. CDR1 is LGHNA, CDR2 YNFKEQ, per germline. The CDR3 length is 13 residues. Trimming left V 1 base short and J 6 bases short, with 8 bases between. CDR3 amino acids: CASSQASLDTQYF. The CDR3 nucleotides read TGTGCCAGCAGCCAAGCCAGCCTGGATACGCAGTATTTT.

This clonotype was seen a single time. The J gene is TRBJ2-7, the V gene TRBV7-9, with a possible D match to TRBD1 (6 bases). The germline V gene has CDR1 SEHNR and CDR2 FQNEAQ (reference sequence). V was trimmed by 5 bases and J by 6 bases, leaving 17 bases between them. The CDR3 loop spans 14 amino acids. In DNA form, the CDR3 reads TGTGCCAGCAGCCACGGACAGTGTAAGGCCGAGCAGTACTTC. Translated, it gives CASSHGQCKAEQYF.

This sequence joins TRBV4-2 and TRBJ2-2, with TRBD2 matching over 11 bases. Germline CDR1 and CDR2: LGHNA and YNFKEQ. J was trimmed by 3 bases and V by 1 base; bases with no gene match: 4. CDR3 length: 17 amino acids. The CDR3 here is CASSQGPSGGYTGELFF. In DNA form, the CDR3 reads TGTGCCAGCAGCCAAGGACCTAGCGGGGGGTACACCGGGGAGCTGTTTTTT.

This chain uses TRBV20-1 with TRBJ2-1; tentative D call: TRBD1 (6 bases). V lost 0 bases and J lost 10, with 19 bases in between. Germline V lookup: CDR1 DFQATT, CDR2 SNEGSKA (reference sequence). This CDR3 comprises 15 residues. Written as DNA, the CDR3 is TGCAGTGCTAGAGATGCGTTTAGGGGGATCGGGGAGCAGTTCTTC. As protein: CSARDAFRGIGEQFF.

This clonotype showed up many times. This chain joins TRBV7-7 and TRBJ2-7; D is tentatively TRBD1 or TRBD2 (5 bases each). Germline CDR1 is SSHAT and CDR2 is FNYEAQ (reference sequence). The CDR3 loop spans 13 amino acids. V lost 2 bases and J lost 5, with 10 bases in between. The CDR3 DNA reads TGTGCCAGCAGCTTACTAGGGGAGCACGAGCAGTACTTC. Residues: CASSLLGEHEQYF. The whole variable domain, remainder taken from reference TRBV7-7 and TRBJ2-7, is GAGVSQSPRYKVTKRGQDVTLRCDPISSHATLYWYQQALGQGPEFLTYFNYEAQPDKSGLPSDRFSAERPEGSISTLTIQRTEQRDSAMYRCASSLLGEHEQYFGPGTRLTVT.

This clonotype was seen a handful of times. The chain links TRBV10-3 to TRBJ1-1; D gene uncertain. This CDR3 contains 13 residues. Germline V gene sequence: CDR1 ENHRY, CDR2 SYGVKD. Trimming shortened V by 6 bases and J by 7 bases, and 15 bases separated the two germline ends. DNA for the CDR3: TGTGCCATCAGACCCGACCGGAACGTTGAAGCTTTCTTT. Protein sequence: CAIRPDRNVEAFF.

This clonotype was seen a handful of times. V and J are TRBV5-1 and TRBJ2-7; D remains ambiguous. Trimming took 4 bases from V and 3 from J, leaving 11 bases between them. CDR1 is SGHRS and CDR2 is YFSETQ in the germline V gene. The CDR3 contains 13 residues. CDR3 sequence (DNA): TGCGCCAGCAGCCTAACACCGGGCTACGAGCAGTACTTC. This translates into CASSLTPGYEQYF.

This clonotype has just a few counts. CDR3 sequence: CASSLVLVSPLHF. In nucleotides, the CDR3 is TGCGCCAGCAGCCTCGTCTTGGTTTCACCCCTCCACTTT. The chain has TRBV4-1 and TRBJ1-6; D is unclear. The CDR3 covers 13 residues. Germline V gene data show CDR1 as MGHRA and CDR2 as YSYEKL. The V end lost 4 bases, the J end lost 9 bases, and 10 bases lay between the germline ends.

This chain joins TRBV11-2 and TRBJ2-2; D could derive from TRBD1 or TRBD2 (5 bases each). V gave up 0 bases and J gave up 6 bases, with 20 bases separating them. The CDR3 has 18 amino acids. CDR1 is SGHAT and CDR2 is FQNNGV in the germline V gene. CDR3 sequence: CASSLDWGPGVGAGELFF. CDR3 DNA sequence: TGTGCCAGCAGCTTAGATTGGGGCCCGGGTGTCGGGGCCGGGGAGCTGTTTTTT.

This clonotype has at least ten counts. The chain couples TRBV2 to TRBJ2-7; D unclear. The CDR3 totals 11 residues. Germline assignment: CDR1 SNHLY and CDR2 FYNNEI. Trimming pared 8 bases from V and 6 bases from J, leaving 11 bases between. DNA of the CDR3: TGTGCCAGCCAGGATTTTAGCGAGCAGTACTTC. Translation gives CASQDFSEQYF.

There are a few counts of this clonotype. V and J are TRBV12-2 and TRBJ1-1; the DNA was not compared with TRBD1, the D call given in the table. TRBV12-2 is a pseudogene. The CDR3 spans 12 residues. CDR3 in DNA: TGTGCAAGTCGCTTAAGGGCGGTTGAAGCTTTCTTT. This gives the protein CASRLRAVEAFF.

This clonotype was observed many times. The genes are TRBV10-3 and TRBJ2-1, with a tentative D call TRBD2 (5 bases). The CDR3 runs 12 residues. Germline values: CDR1 ENHRY, CDR2 SYGVKD. Trimming left V 6 bases short and J 9 bases short, with 12 bases between. CDR3 DNA: TGTGCCATCAGCCTAGCTTCGGGTGAGCAGTTCTTC. This gives the protein CAISLASGEQFF.